The rows below give T cell receptor beta chains drawn from one sample of a study of blood T cell repertoires in COVID-19. The data were produced by immunoSEQ multiplex PCR, yet TCRdb's version contains in-frame clones alone and is incomplete. Of under 350,000 clones listed, 70% to 90% are singletons. The source material was peripheral blood. The receptor source for this set is a man between 65 and 85 years old with acute or convalescent COVID-19. Each CDR3 is given with its conserved first and last residue. The order of the fields is J gene, D gene, V gene, clone size, CDR3 DNA, CDR3 protein. D genes are given only for firm matches. The listing skips clone size in some rows; elsewhere it reads once, few, many or a size class.

J gene: TRBJ2-7; D gene: TRBD2; V gene: TRBV7-3; clone size: .; CDR3 DNA: TGTGCCAGCAGCTCCGGGGGGAGTTTCCACGAGCAGTACTTC; CDR3 protein: CASSSGGSFHEQYF
J gene: TRBJ2-1; D gene: TRBD2; V gene: TRBV27; clone size: .; CDR3 DNA: TGTGCCAGCAGTTTTGGGACTAGCTGGAATGAGCAGTTCTTC; CDR3 protein: CASSFGTSWNEQFF
J gene: TRBJ2-5; D gene: .; V gene: TRBV10-3; clone size: .; CDR3 DNA: TGTGCCATCAGTGAGGCGGGGACAGAAGGGCGATTGGTGACCCAGTACTTC; CDR3 protein: CAISEAGTEGRLVTQYF
J gene: TRBJ2-1; D gene: .; V gene: TRBV7-2; clone size: .; CDR3 DNA: TGTGCCAGCAGCTTACGGGGAGATTCGTACAATGAGCAGTTCTTC; CDR3 protein: CASSLRGDSYNEQFF
J gene: TRBJ2-2; D gene: .; V gene: TRBV19; clone size: .; CDR3 DNA: TGTGCCAGTAGTTACAGCCGCGATAACGCCGGGGAGCTGTTTTTT; CDR3 protein: CASSYSRDNAGELFF
J gene: TRBJ2-3; D gene: .; V gene: TRBV7-6; clone size: .; CDR3 DNA: TGTGCCAGCGCAGGGGATACGCAGTATTTT; CDR3 protein: CASAGDTQYF
J gene: TRBJ2-7; D gene: .; V gene: TRBV20-1; clone size: .; CDR3 DNA: TGCAGTGCTTTTAAAGGGGACGAGCAGTACTTC; CDR3 protein: CSAFKGDEQYF
J gene: TRBJ2-7; D gene: .; V gene: TRBV5-6; clone size: .; CDR3 DNA: TGTGCCAGCAGCAATATCTACGAGCAGTACTTC; CDR3 protein: CASSNIYEQYF
J gene: TRBJ1-6; D gene: .; V gene: TRBV11-2; clone size: .; CDR3 DNA: TGTGCCAGCAGTTCAAGGCAGGGGAATAATTCACCCCTCCACTTT; CDR3 protein: CASSSRQGNNSPLHF
J gene: TRBJ2-5; D gene: TRBD2; V gene: TRBV28; clone size: .; CDR3 DNA: TGTGCCATCCGAAAGGTAGCGGGGTTACAAGAGACCCAGTACTTC; CDR3 protein: CAIRKVAGLQETQYF
J gene: TRBJ1-3; D gene: .; V gene: TRBV19; clone size: many; CDR3 DNA: TGTGCCAGTAGTATCCGACAGCTCTCTGGAAACACCATATATTTT; CDR3 protein: CASSIRQLSGNTIYF
J gene: TRBJ2-7; D gene: .; V gene: TRBV5-1; clone size: .; CDR3 DNA: TGCGCCAGCAGCTTGAGGGCCTTGGGAGACGAGCAGTACTTC; CDR3 protein: CASSLRALGDEQYF
J gene: TRBJ2-2; D gene: TRBD1; V gene: TRBV29-1; clone size: .; CDR3 DNA: TGCAGCGTCCCGGGACAGGGGAGGGGAACCGGGGAGCTGTTTTTT; CDR3 protein: CSVPGQGRGTGELFF
J gene: TRBJ2-1; D gene: .; V gene: TRBV24-1; clone size: once; CDR3 DNA: TGTGCCACCAGTGCCCACTCGAGCTCCTACAATGAGCAGTTCTTC; CDR3 protein: CATSAHSSSYNEQFF
J gene: TRBJ2-1; D gene: TRBD1; V gene: TRBV18; clone size: .; CDR3 DNA: TGTGCCAGCTCACCACCGGGGACAGGGCGCTACAATGAGCAGTTCTTC; CDR3 protein: CASSPPGTGRYNEQFF
J gene: TRBJ1-4; D gene: .; V gene: TRBV3-1/TRBV3-2; clone size: .; CDR3 DNA: TGTGCCAGCAGCCAGACAGACAAACTGTTTTTT; CDR3 protein: CASSQTDKLFF
J gene: TRBJ2-7; D gene: TRBD1; V gene: TRBV6-2/TRBV6-3; clone size: .; CDR3 DNA: TGTGCCAGCAGCGACGCATCAGGGGGCTGGGAGGACGAGCAGTACTTC; CDR3 protein: CASSDASGGWEDEQYF
J gene: TRBJ1-5; D gene: .; V gene: TRBV18; clone size: .; CDR3 DNA: TGTGCCAGCTCACCACGGGCCAGGGGCGCCGGTCAGCCCCAGCATTTT; CDR3 protein: CASSPRARGAGQPQHF
J gene: TRBJ2-1; D gene: .; V gene: TRBV6-5; clone size: .; CDR3 DNA: TGTGCCAGCAGTCTCAGGGCTTCGTTGGGCAATGAGCAGTTCTTC; CDR3 protein: CASSLRASLGNEQFF
J gene: TRBJ2-4; D gene: TRBD1; V gene: TRBV19; clone size: .; CDR3 DNA: TGTAAAAGGACAGGTCAGAAACAGGTAGCCAAAAACATTCAGTACTTC; CDR3 protein: CKRTGQKQVAKNIQYF
J gene: TRBJ2-7; D gene: TRBD1; V gene: TRBV10-3; clone size: .; CDR3 DNA: TGTGCCATCAGTGAGTCGCCCAGGGGGCCCTACGAGCAGTACTTC; CDR3 protein: CAISESPRGPYEQYF
J gene: TRBJ2-7; D gene: TRBD1; V gene: TRBV28; clone size: .; CDR3 DNA: TGTGCCAGCACAGCACCGGGACAGGGGGTCGGGTACGAGCAGTACTTC; CDR3 protein: CASTAPGQGVGYEQYF
J gene: TRBJ2-3; D gene: TRBD2; V gene: TRBV6-2/TRBV6-3; clone size: .; CDR3 DNA: TGTGCCAGCAGCCGACTAGCGAAAGATACGCAGTATTTT; CDR3 protein: CASSRLAKDTQYF
J gene: TRBJ2-5; D gene: TRBD2; V gene: TRBV5-6; clone size: .; CDR3 DNA: TGTGCCAGCAGCTTGGCTGGGCCGGGAGGTCACCAGTACTTC; CDR3 protein: CASSLAGPGGHQYF
J gene: TRBJ1-1; D gene: .; V gene: TRBV12-3/TRBV12-4; clone size: once; CDR3 DNA: TGTGCCAGCAGCGCAGTGGAGCACACTGAAGCTTTCTTT; CDR3 protein: CASSAVEHTEAFF
J gene: TRBJ1-5; D gene: .; V gene: TRBV9; clone size: .; CDR3 DNA: TGTGCCAGCAGCGGCCAGGGTTATCAGCCCCAGCATTTT; CDR3 protein: CASSGQGYQPQHF
J gene: TRBJ2-7; D gene: .; V gene: TRBV11-2; clone size: .; CDR3 DNA: TGTGCCAGCAGCTTAGCCGCAGGGGTTTCCTACGAGCAGTACTTC; CDR3 protein: CASSLAAGVSYEQYF
J gene: TRBJ2-7; D gene: TRBD1; V gene: TRBV24-1; clone size: .; CDR3 DNA: TGTGCCACCAGTGAGAGAGGACAGGGGACCCACGAGCAGTACTTC; CDR3 protein: CATSERGQGTHEQYF
J gene: TRBJ2-4; D gene: TRBD1; V gene: TRBV23-1; clone size: .; CDR3 DNA: TGCGCCAGCAGTCGTGATCTCAACAGGGGACCCGGACCCCCCAAAAACATTCAGTACTTC; CDR3 protein: CASSRDLNRGPGPPKNIQYF
J gene: TRBJ1-2; D gene: .; V gene: TRBV5-8; clone size: .; CDR3 DNA: TGTGCCAGCAGCTTGATAGGGCAGGGGAGTTATTCTGACTACACCTTC; CDR3 protein: CASSLIGQGSYSDYTF
J gene: TRBJ2-3; D gene: TRBD1; V gene: TRBV2; clone size: .; CDR3 DNA: TGTGCCAGCAGGGGGGGACAGGTCACAGATACGCAGTATTTT; CDR3 protein: CASRGGQVTDTQYF
J gene: TRBJ2-7; D gene: TRBD2; V gene: TRBV15; clone size: .; CDR3 DNA: TGTGCCACCAGCATAGCGGGACCATCCTACGAGCAGTACTTC; CDR3 protein: CATSIAGPSYEQYF
J gene: TRBJ1-2; D gene: TRBD1; V gene: TRBV28; clone size: .; CDR3 DNA: TGTGCCAGCAACCCGAAGGACAGGAGATCCTATGGCTACACCTTC; CDR3 protein: CASNPKDRRSYGYTF
J gene: TRBJ1-1; D gene: .; V gene: TRBV30; clone size: .; CDR3 DNA: TGTGCCTGGGGAGGAGGGGGTATGGCTTTCTTT; CDR3 protein: CAWGGGGMAFF
J gene: TRBJ2-1; D gene: .; V gene: TRBV30; clone size: .; CDR3 DNA: TGTGCCTGGAGTGTATCAGGGAATGAGCAGTTCTTC; CDR3 protein: CAWSVSGNEQFF
J gene: TRBJ1-5; D gene: .; V gene: TRBV6-6; clone size: .; CDR3 DNA: TGTGCCAGCAGTTACATACAGGTCCCACAAGCTCAGCCCCAGCATTTT; CDR3 protein: CASSYIQVPQAQPQHF
J gene: TRBJ2-2; D gene: .; V gene: TRBV10-3; clone size: .; CDR3 DNA: TGTGCCATCAGCCCCCAGGGTGCGAACACCGGGGAGCTGTTTTTT; CDR3 protein: CAISPQGANTGELFF
J gene: TRBJ2-3; D gene: .; V gene: TRBV9; clone size: .; CDR3 DNA: TGTGCCAGCAGCCCGGTCTCTGGGCTTACTAGCACAGATACGCAGTATTTT; CDR3 protein: CASSPVSGLTSTDTQYF
J gene: TRBJ2-3; D gene: TRBD1; V gene: TRBV19; clone size: once; CDR3 DNA: TGTGCCAGTAGTAATACAGGGGTGTCCGATACGCAGTATTTT; CDR3 protein: CASSNTGVSDTQYF
J gene: TRBJ2-2; D gene: .; V gene: TRBV5-4; clone size: .; CDR3 DNA: TGTGCCAGCACGTTGGACAAAACGAACACCGGGGAGCTGTTTTTT; CDR3 protein: CASTLDKTNTGELFF
J gene: TRBJ1-2; D gene: .; V gene: TRBV4-3; clone size: once; CDR3 DNA: TGCGCCAGCAGCCAAGAGCGGGCGACCAACTATGGCTACACCTTC; CDR3 protein: CASSQERATNYGYTF
J gene: TRBJ2-7; D gene: .; V gene: TRBV6-1; clone size: .; CDR3 DNA: TGTGCCAGCAGTGAACTATACGAGCAGTACTTC; CDR3 protein: CASSELYEQYF
J gene: TRBJ1-2; D gene: .; V gene: TRBV6-5; clone size: .; CDR3 DNA: TGTGCCAGCACTATAACAGGGCAGGTCTATGGCTACACCTTC; CDR3 protein: CASTITGQVYGYTF